The 21 T cell receptor beta chains in this list originate from one sample, sequenced in a study of molecular identifiers for immune sequencing clone quantification. One entry per CDR3 protein results from TCRdb running MiXCR on the PCR reads. The profile shows 50,000 or so distinct CDR3 sequences, about 23% of them singletons. The sequencing input was naive CD8+ T cells from blood, with Jurkat cell RNA spiked in. Subset reported: FACS-sorted CD8+CD4-CCR7+CD45RA+ naive T cells. The receptors stem from a human donor in good health. Some libraries in this study had Jurkat cell RNA spiked in.

At least ten counts were recorded for this clonotype. The chain carries TRBV7-2 and TRBJ2-3, with D possibly TRBD1 on 5 matching bases. CDR3 size: 13 residues. V was cut by 5 bases and J by 4 bases, with 10 bases left in between. Germline assignment: CDR1 SGHTA and CDR2 FQGNSA. The CDR3 loop is CASSGRVADTQYF. The CDR3 DNA reads TGTGCCAGCAGCGGCAGGGTGGCAGATACGCAGTATTTT.

In its sample, this clonotype was seen many times. The germline gene is not matched at one end of the junction; a read error may be the cause. The V call is TRBV6-5, the J call TRBJ1-1, with a weak D call TRBD1 (6 bases). The CDR3 loop spans 15 amino acids. In germline, CDR1 is MNHEY, CDR2 SVGAGI. CDR3 sequence: CTSSYSAGGYTEAFF. The CDR3 bases are TGTACCAGCAGTTACTCAGCCGGGGGCTACACTGAAGCTTTCTTT.

Details on this clonotype: This clone may be a read error of a much larger clone one base away. The chain recombines TRBV28 with TRBJ1-2; 10 nucleotides line up with TRBD1. Germline V CDR1 and CDR2: MDHEN, SYDVKM. The CDR3 is made up of 15 amino acids. DNA for the CDR3: TGTGCCAACAGTTCAACCCCGGGACAGGGGTATGGCTACACCTTC. Translated: CANSSTPGQGYGYTF.

The chain couples TRBV27 to TRBJ2-7; 7 bases are a match to TRBD1. V lost 5 bases to trimming and J lost 6 bases; unmatched junction nucleotides: 13. Germline V CDR1 and CDR2: MNHEY, SMNVEV (reference sequence). The CDR3 has 15 amino acids. The CDR3 DNA is TGTGCCAGCAGTCTACAGGGGCCCTTATATACCGAGCAGTACTTC. Its translation: CASSLQGPLYTEQYF.

This clonotype was seen many times. This chain links TRBV28 with TRBJ1-5; possibly TRBD1 for D (5 bases). Trimming stripped 1 base from V and 1 base from J, with 8 bases between. The CDR3 loop spans 15 amino acids. CDR1 is MDHEN and CDR2 is SYDVKM in the germline V gene. The CDR3: CASSLFRESNQPQHF. CDR3 DNA sequence: TGTGCCAGCAGTTTATTCAGGGAGAGCAATCAGCCCCAGCATTTT.

Ten or more counts support this clonotype. The chain links TRBV7-9 to TRBJ1-1; 7 nucleotides line up with TRBD1. Unmatched junction bases numbered 5, after V lost 5 bases and J lost 5 bases. The CDR3 consists of 13 residues. CDR1 and CDR2 (germline): SEHNR, FQNEAQ (reference sequence). CDR3 nucleotide sequence: TGTGCCAGCAGCCCTACAGGGGAGACTGAAGCTTTCTTT. This encodes CASSPTGETEAFF.

This clonotype was observed at least ten times. The chain links TRBV4-3 to TRBJ2-1; 10 bases line up with TRBD2. Germline V gene sequence: CDR1 LGHNA, CDR2 YSLEER. The J segment lost 10 bases and the V segment lost 5 bases, leaving 11 bases of the junction unmatched. The CDR3 totals 15 residues. The CDR3 region has the DNA TGCGCCAGCAGCGTTCTAGCGGGAGCCGTTCGGGAGCAGTTCTTC. It specifies CASSVLAGAVREQFF.

In regard to this clonotype: A much more abundant neighbour one base away suggests this may be a read error. V usage is TRBV27 and J usage is TRBJ1-5; TRBD1 might be the D (6 bases). Trimming took 6 bases from V and 0 from J, leaving 12 bases between them. Per the germline V gene, CDR1 is MNHEY and CDR2 is SMNVEV (reference sequence). The CDR3 contains 15 residues. CDR3: CASRSGAFSNQPQHF. The CDR3 nucleotides are TGTGCCAGCAGGTCAGGGGCCTTTAGCAATCAGCCCCAGCATTTT.

As regards this clonotype: This could be a read error, since a much larger clone is one nucleotide away. The chain employs TRBV3-1 and TRBJ1-4, with 9 nucleotides matching TRBD1. The CDR3 is made up of 16 amino acids. The V gene's germline CDR1 is LGHDT and CDR2 YNNKEL (reference sequence). V dropped 2 bases and J dropped 8; count of bases not matched to a gene: 9. The CDR3 sequence is CASSQTEGQGREKLFF. The CDR3 nucleotides are TGTGCCAGCAGCCAAACTGAGGGACAGGGTCGCGAAAAACTGTTTTTT.

This clonotype was seen a handful of times. A single base separates this from a much larger clone, so it may be a read error. The genes are TRBV4-3 and TRBJ2-1, with TRBD1 as a possible D gene (6 bases). The CDR3 is made up of 16 amino acids. From germline, CDR1 is LGHNA and CDR2 YSLEER. CDR3 nucleotides: TGCGCCAGCAGCCAAGAAAACAGGGTATCTCACAATGAGCGGTTCTTC. Its protein product is CASSQENRVSHNERFF.

In this sample, this clonotype turned up a few times. Compared with germline, one end of the junction differs, possibly owing to a read error. The V and J genes are TRBV19 and TRBJ2-7; 8 bases line up with TRBD1. This CDR3 is built from 14 residues. Germline V gene sequence: CDR1 LNHDA, CDR2 SQIVND (reference sequence). CDR3 residues: CASKMGQGAYGQYF. The CDR3, as DNA: TGTGCCAGTAAAATGGGGCAGGGGGCTTACGGGCAGTACTTC.

In the case of this clonotype: A read error is likely, as this CDR3 ends without the conserved phenylalanine or tryptophan. The chain has TRBV2 and TRBJ2-3, with TRBD1 matching 9 bases. This CDR3 is 15 amino acids long. V lost 5 bases and J lost 3; bases outside the gene matches: 6. Germline V gene sequence: CDR1 SNHLY, CDR2 FYNNEI. The CDR3 coding sequence is TGTGCCAGCAGTTCCGGGACAGGGACGACAGATACGCAGTATTCT. The encoded protein is CASSSGTGTTDTQYS.

Comment on this clonotype: Just one base apart from a much larger clone, this may be a read error. V and J are TRBV14 and TRBJ2-7, with 12 bases fitting TRBD2. Germline CDR1 is SGHDN and CDR2 is FVKESK. This CDR3 is built from 16 residues. The CDR3 nucleotides read TGTGCCAGCAGCCAAGGAAACCTAGCGGGAGGGTACGAGCGGTACTTC. This codes for CASSQGNLAGGYERYF.

In its sample, this clonotype was seen many times. This chain uses TRBV11-2 with TRBJ2-3; D is unclear. The CDR3 runs to 13 residues. CDR1 SGHAT and CDR2 FQNNGV come from the germline V gene. Between the trimmed V and J ends, which lost 1 base and 6 bases, there was a span of 8 bases. The CDR3 nucleotides read TGTGCCAGCAGCTTAGTGTTGCGTGATACGCAGTATTTT. Encoded protein: CASSLVLRDTQYF.

This clonotype has ten or more counts. The chain recombines TRBV7-9 with TRBJ2-3; TRBD2 matches at 11 bases. The germline V gene has CDR1 SEHNR and CDR2 FQNEAQ (reference sequence). The CDR3 sequence is 16 residues long. The V and J ends lost 5 bases and 5 bases, in that order; junction bases with no gene match: 9. CDR3 loop: CASSPNSGRARDTQYF. In nucleotides, the CDR3 is TGTGCCAGCAGCCCCAATAGCGGGAGGGCCCGAGATACGCAGTATTTT.

This clonotype was found many times. For the CDR3, the DNA is TGTGCCAGCAGCTCGACGGGACAGGGGTACTCCTACGAGCAGTACTTC. Protein sequence: CASSSTGQGYSYEQYF. The chain uses TRBV7-9 and TRBJ2-7, with 10 nucleotides matching TRBD1. This CDR3 is 16 amino acids long. Per germline, CDR1 SEHNR and CDR2 FQNEAQ (reference sequence). Losses at the gene ends were 4 bases for V and 0 bases for J; bases not matched to a gene: 6.

This clonotype has ten or more counts. The chain recombines TRBV28 with TRBJ2-7, with D perhaps TRBD2 (5 bases). In germline, CDR1 is MDHEN, CDR2 SYDVKM. The CDR3 consists of 13 residues. The V end was cut by 7 bases, the J end by 1 base, with 11 bases between. This CDR3 is CASTGSISYEQYF. CDR3 DNA: TGTGCCAGCACGGGGAGTATTTCCTACGAGCAGTACTTC.

The genes are TRBV9 and TRBJ1-2; D is undetermined. Germline CDR1 SGDLS, CDR2 YYNGEE. The CDR3 consists of 11 residues. V was cut by 3 bases and J by 4 bases, with 4 bases left in between. The CDR3 DNA sequence: TGTGCCAGCAGCGGCAGCTATGGCTACACCTTC. This codes for CASSGSYGYTF.

This clonotype showed up many times. The chain joins TRBV7-9 to TRBJ2-5; D unresolved. Trimming pared 1 base from V and 3 bases from J, leaving 3 bases between. The CDR3 sequence is 12 residues long. Germline CDR1 SEHNR, CDR2 FQNEAQ (reference sequence). The CDR3 region has the DNA TGTGCCAGCAGCTTAGGGGAAGAGACCCAGTACTTC. Translated: CASSLGEETQYF.

In its sample, this clonotype was seen many times. The chain employs TRBV12-3 or TRBV12-4 and TRBJ2-5, with D uncertain. This CDR3 has 14 amino acids. The ends were cut back, 2 bases at V and 4 bases at J, with 11 bases in the middle. Written as DNA, the CDR3 is TGTGCCAGCAGTTTAATACAGCCAACAGAGACCCAGTACTTC. This encodes CASSLIQPTETQYF.

With respect to this clonotype: This may come from a read error, since a much larger clone is one base off. Likely a read error: the CDR3 ends without its conserved phenylalanine or tryptophan. The chain links TRBV18 to TRBJ1-1; D may be TRBD1 (5 bases). Trimming took 0 bases from V and 4 from J, leaving 9 bases between them. The CDR3 loop spans 14 amino acids. Germline CDR1 and CDR2: KGHSH and LQKENI. The DNA of the CDR3 is TGTGCCAGCTCACCACCAGGGGTGAGCACTGAAGCTTTCCTT. It translates to CASSPPGVSTEAFL.